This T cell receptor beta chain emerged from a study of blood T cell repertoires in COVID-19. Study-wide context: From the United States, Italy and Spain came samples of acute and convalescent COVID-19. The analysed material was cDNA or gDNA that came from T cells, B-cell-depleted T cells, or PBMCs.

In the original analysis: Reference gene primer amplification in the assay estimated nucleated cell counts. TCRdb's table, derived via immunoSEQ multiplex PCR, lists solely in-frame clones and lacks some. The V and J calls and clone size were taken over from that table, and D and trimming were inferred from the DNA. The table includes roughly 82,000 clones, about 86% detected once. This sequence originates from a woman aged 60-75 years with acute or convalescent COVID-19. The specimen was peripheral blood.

The CDR3 loop reads CASSLGQMSTDTQYF. CDR3 nucleotides: TGTGCCAGCAGCCTGGGACAGATGAGCACAGATACGCAGTATTTT. This chain joins TRBV5-4 and TRBJ2-3, with TRBD1 matching 7 bases. After removal of 4 bases from V and 0 bases from J, the junction contained 5 bases not matched to a gene. The CDR3 covers 15 residues. Germline CDR1 is SGHNT and CDR2 is YYREEE (reference sequence).